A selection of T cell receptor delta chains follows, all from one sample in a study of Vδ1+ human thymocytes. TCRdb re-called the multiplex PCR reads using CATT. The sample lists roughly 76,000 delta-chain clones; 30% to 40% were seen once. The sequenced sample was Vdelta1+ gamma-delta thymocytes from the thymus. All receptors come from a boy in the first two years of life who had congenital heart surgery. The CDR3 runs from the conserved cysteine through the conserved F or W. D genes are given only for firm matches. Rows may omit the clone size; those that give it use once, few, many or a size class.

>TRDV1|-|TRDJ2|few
TGTGCTCTTGGGGAATGGACAGCACAACTCTTCTTT
CALGEWTAQLFF
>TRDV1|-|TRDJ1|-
TGTGCTCTTGGGGAACAACCCTCCGATAAACTCATCTTT
CALGEQPSDKLIF
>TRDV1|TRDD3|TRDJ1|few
TGTGCTCTTGGGGAGCCGGGGGATGCCCGCGATAAACTCATCTTT
CALGEPGDARDKLIF
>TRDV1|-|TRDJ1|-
TGTGCTCTTGGGCATCGACACGCCCTTCCTACGGGGTGGGGGATTCCAAACACCGATAAACTCATCTTT
CALGHRHALPTGWGIPNTDKLIF
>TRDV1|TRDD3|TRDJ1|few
TGTGCTCTTGGGGACTGTCTTGTACTGGGGGATACGTCCGATAAACTCATCTTT
CALGDCLVLGDTSDKLIF
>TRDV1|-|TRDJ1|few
TGTGCTCTTGGGAATAGATCGGGGACCGACACCGATAAACTCATCTTT
CALGNRSGTDTDKLIF
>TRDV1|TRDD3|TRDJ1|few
TGTGCTCTTGGGGAATGCCCTTCTACTGGGGGATTCCTATGGTACACCGATAAACTCATCTTT
CALGECPSTGGFLWYTDKLIF
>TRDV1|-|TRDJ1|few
TGTGCTCTTGGGGAACTTCCCCCCGGATTCGTCATCTTGAAATCCAACACCGATAAACTCATCTTT
CALGELPPGFVILKSNTDKLIF
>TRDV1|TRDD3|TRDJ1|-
TGTGCTCTTGGGGAATTTAGGCCCTACGAAACCTGGGGGACAATGTACACCGATAAACTCATCTTT
CALGEFRPYETWGTMYTDKLIF
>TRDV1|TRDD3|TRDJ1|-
TGTGCTCTTGGGGAACTAGTCCCCTATTCCCGCACTGGGGGCCACCCCGGCCGATTGTACACCGATAAACTCATCTTT
CALGELVPYSRTGGHPGRLYTDKLIF
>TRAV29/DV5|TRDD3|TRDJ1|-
TGTGCAGCAAGCGAGGATAATCCTTCTACTAAGAGACTGGGGGACTTCTCCCTTTACACCGATAAACTCATCTTT
CAASEDNPSTKRLGDFSLYTDKLIF
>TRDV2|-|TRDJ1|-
TGTGCCTGTGACACCGCGTGGGGCGATAAACTCATCTTT
CACDTAWGDKLIF
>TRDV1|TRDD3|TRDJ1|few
TGTGCTCTTGGTTCCAAGCTTGGGGGAAACACCGATAAACTCATCTTT
CALGSKLGGNTDKLIF
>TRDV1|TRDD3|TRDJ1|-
TGTGCTCTTGGGGAACTACGCGCCTCCCATACTGGGGGACGTACCTCAAAACTCATCTTT
CALGELRASHTGGRTSKLIF
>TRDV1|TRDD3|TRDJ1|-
TGTGCTCTTGGGGAAGTTGTACTGGGGGACAACGATAAACTCATCTTT
CALGEVVLGDNDKLIF
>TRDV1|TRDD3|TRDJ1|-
TGTGCTCTTGGGGAAGGAGGGGCTGGGGGATACCCCTACACCGATAAACTCATCTTT
CALGEGGAGGYPYTDKLIF
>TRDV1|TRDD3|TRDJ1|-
TGTGCTCTTGGGCAACGTCGTATTTTCCCACTACTGGGGGTAAGTAGTGTCACCGATAAACTCATCTTT
CALGQRRIFPLLGVSSVTDKLIF
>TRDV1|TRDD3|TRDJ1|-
TGTGCTCTTGGGGAACTAGGGCCTTCCCCTGGGGGATACGCTTGTTCCGATAAACTCATCTTT
CALGELGPSPGGYACSDKLIF
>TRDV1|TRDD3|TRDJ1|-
TGTGCTCTTGGGGAAACCGGGGGGATACGCCTGGGTTCCGATAAACTCATCTTT
CALGETGGIRLGSDKLIF
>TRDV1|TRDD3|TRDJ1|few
TGTGCTCTTGGGGAAATAATCCCGCGTTTGTGGGGGATACCCCACCCCGATAAACTCATCTTT
CALGEIIPRLWGIPHPDKLIF
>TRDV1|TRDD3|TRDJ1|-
TGTGCTCTTGGGGATCCTTGTATTGGGGGATCCGATAAACTCATCTTT
CALGDPCIGGSDKLIF
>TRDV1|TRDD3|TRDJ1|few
TGTGCTCTTGGGGAAAATTCCGGCTGGGGGCTTTACACCGATAAACTCATCTTT
CALGENSGWGLYTDKLIF